The rows below give T cell receptor beta chains drawn from one sample of a study of control samples from healthy donors and cancer patients. TCRdb's copy holds only in-frame clones and misses some; the assay was immunoSEQ multiplex PCR. Of about 89,000 clones in the sample, around 85% were seen once. The sample was blood. Receptors were obtained from a woman aged 40-49 years in good health. Both conserved end residues are part of each CDR3.

CASSFGGLKEKLFF	TRBV7-2	TRBJ1-4
CASSKGSGNTIYF	TRBV14	TRBJ1-3
CASSLGPYGYTF	TRBV12-3/TRBV12-4	TRBJ1-2
CASSPDGAGGSNQPQHF	TRBV7-9	TRBJ1-5
CASSATGTGWNEQFF	TRBV7-9	TRBJ2-1
CSASGLAGGPNNEQFF	TRBV20-1	TRBJ2-1
CASSQGSYRARSGNTIYF	TRBV4-1	TRBJ1-3
CASSVSGGDYNEQFF	TRBV9	TRBJ2-1
CASSYLEPLYNEQFF	TRBV6-5	TRBJ2-1
CAWSVGGGTQQFF	TRBV30	TRBJ2-1
CASSPGAGASEQYF	TRBV7-9	TRBJ2-7
CASSSTWTGEQYF	TRBV7-8	TRBJ2-7